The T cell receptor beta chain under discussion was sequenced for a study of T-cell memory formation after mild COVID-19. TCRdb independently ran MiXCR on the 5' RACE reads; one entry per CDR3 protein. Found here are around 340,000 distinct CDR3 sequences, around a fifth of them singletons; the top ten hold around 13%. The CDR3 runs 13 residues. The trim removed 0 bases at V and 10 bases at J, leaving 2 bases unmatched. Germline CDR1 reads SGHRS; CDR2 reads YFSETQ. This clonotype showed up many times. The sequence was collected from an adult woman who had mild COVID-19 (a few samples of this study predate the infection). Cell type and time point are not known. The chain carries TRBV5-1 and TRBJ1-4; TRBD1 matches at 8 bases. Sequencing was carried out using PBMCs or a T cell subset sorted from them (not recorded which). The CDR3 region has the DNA TGCGCCAGCAGCTTGGGCGACAGGGGAAAACTGTTTTTT. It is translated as CASSLGDRGKLFF.